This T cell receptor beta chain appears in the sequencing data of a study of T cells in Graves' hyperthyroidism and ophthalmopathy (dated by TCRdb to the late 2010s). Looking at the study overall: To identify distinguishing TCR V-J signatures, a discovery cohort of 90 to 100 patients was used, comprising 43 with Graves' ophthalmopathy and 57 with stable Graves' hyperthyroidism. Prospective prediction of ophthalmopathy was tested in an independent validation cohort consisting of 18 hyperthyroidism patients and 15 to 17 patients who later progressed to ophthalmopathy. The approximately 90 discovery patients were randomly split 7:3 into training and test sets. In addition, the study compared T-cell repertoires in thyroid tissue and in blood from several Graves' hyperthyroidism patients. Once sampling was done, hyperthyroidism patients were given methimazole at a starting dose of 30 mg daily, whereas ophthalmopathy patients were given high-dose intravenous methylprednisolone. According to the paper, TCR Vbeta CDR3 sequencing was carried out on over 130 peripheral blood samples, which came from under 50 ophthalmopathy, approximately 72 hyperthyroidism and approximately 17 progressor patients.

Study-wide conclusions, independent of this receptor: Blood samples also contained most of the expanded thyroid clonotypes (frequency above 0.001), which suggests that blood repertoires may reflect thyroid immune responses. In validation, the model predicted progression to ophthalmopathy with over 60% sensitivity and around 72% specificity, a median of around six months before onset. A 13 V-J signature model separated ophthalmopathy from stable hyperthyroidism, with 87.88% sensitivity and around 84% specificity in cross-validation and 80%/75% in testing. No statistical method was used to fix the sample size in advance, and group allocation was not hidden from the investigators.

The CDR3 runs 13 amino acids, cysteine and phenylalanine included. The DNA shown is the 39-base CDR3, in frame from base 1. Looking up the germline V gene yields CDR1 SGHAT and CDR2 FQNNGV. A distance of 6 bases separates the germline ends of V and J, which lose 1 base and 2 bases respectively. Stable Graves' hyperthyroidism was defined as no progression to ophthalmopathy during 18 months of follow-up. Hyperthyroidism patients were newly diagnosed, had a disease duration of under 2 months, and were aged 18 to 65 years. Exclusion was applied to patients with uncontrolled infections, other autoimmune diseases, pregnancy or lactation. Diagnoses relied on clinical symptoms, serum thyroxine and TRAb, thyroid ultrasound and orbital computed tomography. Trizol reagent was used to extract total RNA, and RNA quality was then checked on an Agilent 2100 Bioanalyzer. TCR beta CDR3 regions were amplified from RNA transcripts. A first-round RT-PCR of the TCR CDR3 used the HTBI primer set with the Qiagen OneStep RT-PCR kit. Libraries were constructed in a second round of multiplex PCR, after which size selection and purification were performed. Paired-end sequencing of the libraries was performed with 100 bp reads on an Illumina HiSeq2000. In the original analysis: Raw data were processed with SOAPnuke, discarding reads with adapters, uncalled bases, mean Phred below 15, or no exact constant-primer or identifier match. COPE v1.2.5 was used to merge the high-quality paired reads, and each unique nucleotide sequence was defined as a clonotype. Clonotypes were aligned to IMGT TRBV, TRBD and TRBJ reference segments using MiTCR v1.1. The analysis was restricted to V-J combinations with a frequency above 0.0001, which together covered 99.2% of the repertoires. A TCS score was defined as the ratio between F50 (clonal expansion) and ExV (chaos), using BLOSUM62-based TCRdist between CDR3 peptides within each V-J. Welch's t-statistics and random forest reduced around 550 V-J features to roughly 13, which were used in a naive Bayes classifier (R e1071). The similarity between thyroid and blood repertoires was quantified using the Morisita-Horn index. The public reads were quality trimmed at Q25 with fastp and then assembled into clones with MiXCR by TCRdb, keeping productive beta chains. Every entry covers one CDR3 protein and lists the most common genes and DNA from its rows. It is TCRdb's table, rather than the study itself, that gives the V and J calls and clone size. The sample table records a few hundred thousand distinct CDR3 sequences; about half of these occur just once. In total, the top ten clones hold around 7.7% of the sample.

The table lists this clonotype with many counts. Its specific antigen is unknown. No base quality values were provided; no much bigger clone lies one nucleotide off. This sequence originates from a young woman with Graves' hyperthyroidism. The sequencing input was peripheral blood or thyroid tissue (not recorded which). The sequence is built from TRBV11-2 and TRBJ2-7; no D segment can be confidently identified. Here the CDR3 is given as CASSLVQAYEQYF. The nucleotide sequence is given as TGTGCCAGCAGCTTAGTTCAGGCCTACGAGCAGTACTTC.